This is a list of T cell receptor beta chains from one sample in a study of blood T cell repertoires in COVID-19. Method: immunoSEQ multiplex PCR; TCRdb's copy keeps in-frame clones and lacks some. The table lists tens of thousands of clones, 87% of them singletons. Sequencing was carried out using peripheral blood. The receptors come from a man aged 55 to 70 with active COVID-19. Each CDR3 is given with its conserved first and last residue. The D gene is left open where the match is weak. Size is omitted from some rows. Given values are once, few, many or a class for expanded clones.

abundance: once; j_gene: TRBJ2-3; d_gene: TRBD2; v_gene: TRBV9; CDR3aa: CASSVPTSGGTLDTQYF; CDR3nt: TGTGCCAGCAGCGTACCGACTAGCGGGGGGACTTTAGATACGCAGTATTTT
abundance: .; j_gene: TRBJ1-1; d_gene: .; v_gene: TRBV6-5; CDR3aa: CASSSQANEAFF; CDR3nt: TGTGCCAGCAGTTCGCAGGCTAACGAAGCTTTCTTT
abundance: .; j_gene: TRBJ1-1; d_gene: .; v_gene: TRBV12-3/TRBV12-4; CDR3aa: CASSFGGNTEAFF; CDR3nt: TGTGCCAGCAGTTTCGGGGGGAACACTGAAGCTTTCTTT
abundance: .; j_gene: TRBJ1-2; d_gene: .; v_gene: TRBV6-1; CDR3aa: CASSEGMGGSGYTF; CDR3nt: TGTGCCAGCAGTGAAGGAATGGGAGGGAGTGGCTACACCTTC
abundance: .; j_gene: TRBJ1-2; d_gene: TRBD1; v_gene: TRBV10-2; CDR3aa: CASRTTGQGNLGYGYTF; CDR3nt: TGCGCCAGCAGAACCACGGGACAGGGTAACCTGGGCTATGGCTACACCTTC
abundance: .; j_gene: TRBJ1-6; d_gene: .; v_gene: TRBV4-2; CDR3aa: CASSQEMSSYNSPLHF; CDR3nt: TGTGCCAGCAGCCAAGAGATGAGCTCCTATAATTCACCCCTCCACTTT
abundance: .; j_gene: TRBJ1-2; d_gene: .; v_gene: TRBV5-1; CDR3aa: CASSLEGSVYGYTF; CDR3nt: TGCGCCAGCAGCTTAGAAGGGAGCGTCTATGGCTACACCTTC
abundance: .; j_gene: TRBJ2-7; d_gene: TRBD1; v_gene: TRBV18; CDR3aa: CASSRPGQPYEQYF; CDR3nt: TGTGCCAGCTCGCGACCGGGACAGCCCTACGAGCAGTACTTC
abundance: .; j_gene: TRBJ1-2; d_gene: .; v_gene: TRBV11-1; CDR3aa: CASSLRGYGYTF; CDR3nt: TGTGCCAGCAGCTTACGGGGTTATGGCTACACCTTC
abundance: once; j_gene: TRBJ2-6; d_gene: TRBD1; v_gene: TRBV18; CDR3aa: CASSPAGGAPGANVLTF; CDR3nt: TGTGCCAGCTCACCAGCAGGGGGAGCACCTGGGGCCAACGTCCTGACTTTC